This TCR beta chain originates from a study of Tregs in tolerant kidney transplant recipients (dated by TCRdb to between 2018 and 2020). A note on the overall study: Transplants used related donors with nonmyeloablative bone marrow transplantation; mixed chimerism was transient in the human trials. Before combined kidney and bone marrow transplantation, this study identified donor-specific regulatory T cells using TCRbeta sequencing and then followed those same cells after transplant. What the authors observed across the whole study: Donor-specific Treg expansion was found to exceed global Treg expansion in tolerant patients, suggesting antigen-driven rather than nonspecific expansion. Expanding Tregs with activated donor B cells appeared to identify the most biologically relevant and donor-specific TCRbeta repertoire. PCR primers changed over time for some patients, so nucleotide-level comparison across those patients' samples was not possible. Although technical replication error seemed to be minimal, the question of biological reproducibility was not addressed directly. The study was limited by small patient numbers, and the findings need validation in larger populations and under other immunosuppression protocols.

As to this clone: Its target antigen remains unknown. No clone much larger than this one lies a single base away; base qualities are absent.

Genomic DNA was extracted from sorted cells with the QIAGEN DNeasy Blood and Tissue Kit for TCRbeta CDR3 sequencing. High-throughput TCRbeta CDR3 sequencing was carried out commercially through immunoSEQ, with PCR amplification with bias correction and internal controls included. Processing in the source paper ran as follows. Unique productive TCRbeta sequences were defined by CDR3 nucleotide sequence where primers matched, otherwise by CDR3 amino acid sequence with Vbeta and Jbeta genes. To correct sorting error, sequences shared between sorted populations at a frequency ratio of 2:1 or less were removed; the rest were assigned to the higher population. Donor-reactive sequences were defined as at least 5-fold expanded in CFSE-low cells versus unstimulated cells, with frequency of at least 0.01% in CFSE-low cells. Jensen-Shannon divergence, calculated on the top 100 TCRbeta sequences ranked by frequency, was used to quantify repertoire divergence. For any sample with multiple sequencing runs, sorting error was corrected in each run separately before the runs were pooled. TCRdb took this table from immuneACCESS and kept in-frame rearrangements with V and J called. Such tables lack part of the clones; where checked against another copy, unresolved V genes explain under half of the gap, and the rest is unexplained. The D gene and trimming were derived from the DNA, and the V and J assignments and clone size from that table. The sample table holds some 71,000 clones, of which about 89% were seen once. The ten largest clones capture 0.35% to 0.5% of the sample.

For CDR1 and CDR2, the germline V gene lists SGHNT and YENEEA. The CDR3 starts with the cysteine, ends with the phenylalanine, and has 15 residues. Solely the CDR3 DNA is kept, with 45 bases framed from the first base. The germline ends are 18 bases apart after V is trimmed by 5 bases and J by 4 bases. Sample time point, as interpreted from the label and publication: blood sample drawn before combined kidney and bone marrow transplant. Unstimulated Tregs (CD4+CD25+CD127-), CD4+ non-Tregs (CD4+CD25-), CD4 and CD8 cells were FACS-sorted from thawed PBMCs. The patients were a few recipients of combined kidney and bone marrow transplants from the ITN036ST trial, and samples were available only for these trial subjects. Healthy control blood was separated into PBMCs by Ficoll density gradient and cryopreserved, and patient PBMCs were collected both before and after transplant.

Here the sequenced sample was CD4+ T cells from blood, taken before the transplant. The chain was built from TRBV11-3 and TRBJ2-7; TRBD1 is possibly the D segment (5 matching bases). The receptor's source is a human donor who received a combined kidney and bone marrow transplant. The DNA reads TGTGCCAGCAGCCCAGGGCAGGGAATCGGTTACGAGCAGTACTTC. Its amino acids are CASSPGQGIGYEQYF.